This T cell receptor beta chain derives from a study of cytomegalovirus exposure and HLA in healthy donors. 13 Jbeta primers and 60 Vbeta primers were used for the PCR. The method was immunoSEQ multiplex PCR; TCRdb's version includes in-frame clones alone and lacks a portion of them. This sample yields over 95,000 clones, of which under 85% are seen a single time; approximately 11% belongs to the top ten. Study results and caveats: The study labeled 180 or so TCR beta chains cytomegalovirus-associated. A prior analysis recorded that most TCR beta V segments were productive about 90% or about 30% of the time.

Trimming stripped 2 bases from V and 4 bases from J, with 12 bases between. This CDR3 has 14 residues. Germline V gene data show CDR1 as MNHNS and CDR2 as SASEGT. As regards this clone: Its target is unknown.

The source of this sequence is a man aged 35-49 years in good health and CMV-seropositive. The specimen was PBMCs. The gene calls are TRBV6-1 and TRBJ2-7, with a weak D call TRBD1 (5 bases). CDR3 coding DNA: TGTGCCAGCAGTGAACCGAGGAGACAGTACGAGCAGTACTTC. The encoded protein is CASSEPRRQYEQYF.